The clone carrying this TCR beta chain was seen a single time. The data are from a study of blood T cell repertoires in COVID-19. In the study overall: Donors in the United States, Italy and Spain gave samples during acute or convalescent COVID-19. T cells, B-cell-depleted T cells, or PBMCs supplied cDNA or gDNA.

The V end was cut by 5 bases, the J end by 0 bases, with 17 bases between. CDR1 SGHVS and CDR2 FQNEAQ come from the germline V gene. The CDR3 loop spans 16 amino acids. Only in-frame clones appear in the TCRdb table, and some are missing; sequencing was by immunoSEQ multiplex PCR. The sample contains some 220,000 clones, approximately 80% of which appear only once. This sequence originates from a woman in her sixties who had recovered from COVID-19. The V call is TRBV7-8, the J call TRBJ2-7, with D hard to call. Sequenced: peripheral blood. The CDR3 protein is CASSRTRANPSYEQYF. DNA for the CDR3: TGTGCCAGCAGCCGAACCCGAGCGAACCCCTCCTACGAGCAGTACTTC.